This entry concerns a single TCR beta chain. Its antigen is unknown. The CDR3 has 15 residues. CDR1 and CDR2 (germline): MNHNS, SASEGT. V was cut by 5 bases and J by 6 bases, with 20 bases left in between. These data originate in a study of OX40 agonist ivuxolimab in advanced cancers. About the research overall: The drug used for patients, ivuxolimab, was an agonistic anti-OX40 (CD134) antibody. Eligibility admitted prior anti-PD-1, anti-PD-L1 or anti-CTLA-4 therapy; around 38% had some. Notes on the study in general: Averaging showed that CD8+ T cells had more expanded clones than CD4+ did.

Patients with autoimmune history or systemic immunosuppression were excluded. Using immunoSEQ multiplex PCR, the repertoire was profiled, and TCRdb retains in-frame clones only, with some absent. The sample has about 110,000 clones, less than 95% seen once. Sample: CD4+ or CD8+ T cells sorted from blood, taken in a trial of the OX40 agonist ivuxolimab. This receptor was identified in an adult with an advanced solid tumor such as melanoma, head and neck, liver or kidney cancer. The chain has TRBV6-1 and TRBJ2-7; D might be TRBD2 (6 bases). CDR3 protein: CASSSVPGGLGEQYF. CDR3 in DNA: TGTGCCAGCAGTTCAGTCCCCGGAGGGTTGGGCGAGCAGTACTTC.